This T cell receptor (beta chain) was captured by sequencing in a study of response to subunit inactivated influenza vaccine. MiXCR, applied by TCRdb to the RT-PCR reads, yields one record per CDR3 protein. The sample holds under 950,000 distinct CDR3 sequences; approximately 22% are singletons and the top ten take roughly a tenth. V lost 0 bases and J 4 bases, leaving 18 bases between the germline ends. CDR1 is SGHAT, CDR2 FQNNGV, per germline. This CDR3 comprises 17 residues. As to this clonotype: What it recognizes is unknown.

Regarding the study as a whole: Few new T cells, the authors suggested, are recruited by each seasonal influenza vaccination.

This sample comprised PBMCs from blood, obtained roughly 5 days after vaccination. The chain uses TRBV11-2 and TRBJ1-1; D uncertain. This sequence originates from a man aged 50-59 years who received an inactivated influenza vaccine. In DNA, the CDR3 is TGTGCCAGCAGCTTAGATGTCGCGAGGTTGGCCTCCACTGAAGCTTTCTTT. Encoded protein: CASSLDVARLASTEAFF.